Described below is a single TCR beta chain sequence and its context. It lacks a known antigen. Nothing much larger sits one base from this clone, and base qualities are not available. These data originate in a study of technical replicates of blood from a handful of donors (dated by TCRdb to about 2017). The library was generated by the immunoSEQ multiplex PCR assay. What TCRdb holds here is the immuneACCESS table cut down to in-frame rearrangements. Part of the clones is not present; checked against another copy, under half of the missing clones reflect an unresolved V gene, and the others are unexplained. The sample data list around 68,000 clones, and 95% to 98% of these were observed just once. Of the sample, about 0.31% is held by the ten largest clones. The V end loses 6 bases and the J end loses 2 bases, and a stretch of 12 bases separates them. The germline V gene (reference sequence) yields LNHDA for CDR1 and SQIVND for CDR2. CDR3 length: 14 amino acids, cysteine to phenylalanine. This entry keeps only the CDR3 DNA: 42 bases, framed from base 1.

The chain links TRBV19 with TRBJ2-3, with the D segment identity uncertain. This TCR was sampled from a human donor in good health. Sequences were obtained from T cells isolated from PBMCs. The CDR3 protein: CASRSVGSTDTQYF. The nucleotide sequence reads TGTGCCAGTAGGTCGGTCGGGTCCACAGATACGCAGTATTTT.